Many counts were recorded for the clone carrying this TCR beta chain. The sample belongs to a study of read filtering for tumor transcriptome and immune sequencing. From 350 to 500 ng of RNA, a library with molecular barcoded alpha/delta and beta/gamma adaptors was made. TCRdb re-called the reads through MiXCR, storing one row per CDR3 protein. The data contain about 63,000 distinct CDR3 sequences, about 14% of them singletons. CDR3 size: 15 residues. Unmatched junction bases numbered 5, after V lost 0 bases and J lost 4 bases. Germline V gene sequence: CDR1 SQVTM, CDR2 ANQGSEA. Sequenced input: a population of CD138-negative cells sorted from bone marrow. This clonotype originated in a donor over 35 with multiple myeloma. The chain joins TRBV29-1 to TRBJ2-3; TRBD1 aligns across 9 bases. The CDR3 loop is CSVEEPDRGADTQYF. The DNA of the CDR3 is TGCAGCGTTGAAGAACCGGACAGGGGCGCAGATACGCAGTATTTT.